This T cell receptor beta chain was obtained from a study of cytomegalovirus exposure and HLA in healthy donors. As regards this clone: The antigen remains undetermined.

Trimming stripped 7 bases from V and 8 bases from J, with 20 bases between. The germline V gene encodes CDR1 MNHNS and CDR2 SASEGT. The CDR3 is 14 residues long. Overall study results and limits: Cytomegalovirus association was assigned to about 150 TCR beta chains. Later analysis identified several of the most significant clusters that appeared linked to common viral pathogens.

It was with 60 Vbeta and 13 Jbeta primers that the PCR ran. Measured with immunoSEQ multiplex PCR; TCRdb has only the in-frame clones, and not every one. The sample has 120,000 to 150,000 clones, roughly 79% seen once; the top ten hold roughly 6.7%. V and J are TRBV6-1 and TRBJ1-1; D is uncertain. This TCR was sampled from a middle-aged woman in good health and CMV-seropositive. Sequences were obtained from PBMCs. The CDR3 protein is CASTSDFRGTEAFF. The CDR3 DNA reads as TGTGCCAGCACCAGTGATTTCCGGGGAACAGAAGCTTTCTTT.